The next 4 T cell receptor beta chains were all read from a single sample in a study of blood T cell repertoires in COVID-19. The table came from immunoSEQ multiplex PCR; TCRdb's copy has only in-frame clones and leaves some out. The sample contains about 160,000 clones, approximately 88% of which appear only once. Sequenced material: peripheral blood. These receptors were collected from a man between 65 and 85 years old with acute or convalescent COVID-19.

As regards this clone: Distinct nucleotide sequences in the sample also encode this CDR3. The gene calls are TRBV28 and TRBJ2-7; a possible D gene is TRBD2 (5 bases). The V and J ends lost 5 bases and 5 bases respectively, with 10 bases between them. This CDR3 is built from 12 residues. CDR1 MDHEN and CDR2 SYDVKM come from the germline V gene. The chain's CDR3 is CASSLEGHEQYF. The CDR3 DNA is TGTGCCAGCAGTCTAGAGGGTCACGAGCAGTACTTC.

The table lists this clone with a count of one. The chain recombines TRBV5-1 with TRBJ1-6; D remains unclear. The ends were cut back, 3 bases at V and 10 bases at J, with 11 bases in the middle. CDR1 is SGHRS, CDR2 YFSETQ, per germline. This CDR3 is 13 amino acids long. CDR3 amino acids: CASSSTPGSPLHF. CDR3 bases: TGCGCCAGCAGCTCGACACCTGGATCACCCCTCCACTTT.

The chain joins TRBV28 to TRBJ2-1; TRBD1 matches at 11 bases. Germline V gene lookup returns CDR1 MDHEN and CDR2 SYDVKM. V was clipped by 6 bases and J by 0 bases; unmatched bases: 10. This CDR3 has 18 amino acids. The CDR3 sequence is CASSKRAGTGGSYNEQFF. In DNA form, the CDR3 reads TGTGCCAGCAGCAAAAGGGCCGGGACAGGGGGCTCCTACAATGAGCAGTTCTTC.

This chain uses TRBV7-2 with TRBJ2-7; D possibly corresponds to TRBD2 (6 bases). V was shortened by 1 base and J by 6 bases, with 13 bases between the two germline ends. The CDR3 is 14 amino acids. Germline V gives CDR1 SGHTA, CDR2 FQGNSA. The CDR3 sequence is CASSLGSASAEQYF. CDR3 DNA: TGTGCCAGCAGCTTAGGGTCGGCTAGCGCCGAGCAGTACTTC.